This entry concerns a single T cell receptor beta chain. The source of the sample is a study of shared clonotypes between healthy human individuals. Naive-designated CD8 cells lacked CD45RO, were positively enriched for CCR7, and omitted terminally differentiated effector memory CD45RA+ cells. Method: immunoSEQ multiplex PCR; TCRdb's copy keeps in-frame clones and lacks some. The sample includes about 2.1 million clones, over 85% of them seen just once. The CDR3 has 14 residues. Germline CDR1 is SEHNR and CDR2 is FQNEAQ (reference sequence). The V end was cut by 5 bases, the J end by 1 base, with 6 bases between.

Sequenced sample: naive CD8+ T cells from PBMCs. V and J are TRBV7-9 and TRBJ2-6; D gene unclear. The TCR originated in a man aged 18 to 35 in good health. Some clones in this sample may be carry-over from other donors' samples. CDR3 protein: CASSIVSGANVLTF. The CDR3 DNA reads as TGTGCCAGCAGCATTGTTTCTGGGGCCAACGTCCTGACTTTC.